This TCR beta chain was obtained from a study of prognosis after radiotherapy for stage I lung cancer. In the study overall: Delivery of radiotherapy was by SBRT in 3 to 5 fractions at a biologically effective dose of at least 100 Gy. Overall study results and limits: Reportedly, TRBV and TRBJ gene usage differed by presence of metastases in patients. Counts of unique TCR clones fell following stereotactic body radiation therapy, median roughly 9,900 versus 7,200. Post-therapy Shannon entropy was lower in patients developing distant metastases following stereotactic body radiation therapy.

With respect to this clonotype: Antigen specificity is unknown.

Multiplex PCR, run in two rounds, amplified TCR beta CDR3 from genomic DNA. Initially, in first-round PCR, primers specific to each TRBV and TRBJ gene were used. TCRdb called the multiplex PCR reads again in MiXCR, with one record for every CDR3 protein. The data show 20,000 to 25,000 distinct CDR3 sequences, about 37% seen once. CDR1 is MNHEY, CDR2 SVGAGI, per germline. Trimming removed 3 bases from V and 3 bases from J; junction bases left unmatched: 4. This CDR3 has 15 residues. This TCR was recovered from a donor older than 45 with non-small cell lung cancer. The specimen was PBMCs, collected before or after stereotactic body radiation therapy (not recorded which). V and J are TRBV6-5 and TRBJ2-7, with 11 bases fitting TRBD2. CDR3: CASSYDLAGGYEQYF. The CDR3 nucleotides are TGTGCCAGCAGTTATGATCTAGCGGGAGGCTACGAGCAGTACTTC.